The source of this T cell receptor (beta chain) is a study of blood T cell repertoires in COVID-19. About the research overall: In each case, the material was cDNA or gDNA derived from T cells, B-cell-depleted T cells, or PBMCs.

This CDR3 is 12 amino acids long. The V gene lost 2 bases and the J gene lost 5 bases, with 7 bases spanning the gap. Germline lookup yields CDR1 GTSNPN and CDR2 SVGIG (reference sequence). The table came from immunoSEQ multiplex PCR; TCRdb's copy has only in-frame clones and leaves some out. Here the sample spans hundreds of thousands of clones, roughly nine tenths being singletons. This sequence originates from a woman under 40 with COVID-19, enrolled during active disease. The specimen sequenced was peripheral blood. The V call is TRBV30, the J call TRBJ1-5; D unclear. The CDR3 coding sequence is TGTGCCTGGAGTTTGGGCCATCAGCCCCAGCATTTT. Protein sequence: CAWSLGHQPQHF.